The rows below give T cell receptor beta chains drawn from one sample of a study of cytotoxic CD8 clonotypes in ibrutinib-treated CLL. Using immunoSEQ multiplex PCR, the repertoire was profiled, and TCRdb retains in-frame clones only, with some absent. The sample holds tens of thousands of clones, less than 75% seen once. The sequences come from PBMCs, collected after 12 months of ibrutinib treatment. The receptors here all came from a human donor with chronic lymphocytic leukemia. Each CDR3 is given with its conserved first and last residue. A D gene is named only where the DNA matches it firmly. The size of a clone is reported for some rows only, either as once, few or many, or as a class for expanded clones.

CDR3,DNA,V,J,length,size,D
CASSVRINQPQHF,TGTGCCAGCAGTGTTAGGATCAATCAGCCCCAGCATTTT,TRBV2,TRBJ1-5,13,.,.
CASSEGGNEQFF,TGTGCCAGCAGTGAGGGGGGCAATGAGCAGTTCTTC,TRBV2,TRBJ2-1,12,.,.
CASSLGPGQVGGYTF,TGTGCCAGCAGTTTAGGACCGGGACAGGTCGGCGGCTACACCTTC,TRBV28,TRBJ1-2,15,.,TRBD1
CSVGSDYGYTF,TGCAGCGTTGGAAGTGACTATGGCTACACCTTC,TRBV29-1,TRBJ1-2,11,few,.
CASSRAGRGRTDTQYF,TGTGCCAGCAGCAGAGCGGGGAGGGGGCGGACAGATACGCAGTATTTT,TRBV28,TRBJ2-3,16,.,.
CASSVAPTPGVGGYTF,TGTGCCAGCAGCGTAGCACCTACTCCGGGGGTAGGTGGCTACACCTTC,TRBV9,TRBJ1-2,16,.,.
CASSLGAGVRETQYF,TGTGCCAGCAGCTTAGGAGCGGGAGTTCGAGAGACCCAGTACTTC,TRBV7-9,TRBJ2-5,15,.,TRBD2
CASSLAATGESAWANVLTF,TGCGCCAGCAGCTTGGCCGCGACGGGAGAGTCTGCTTGGGCCAACGTCCTGACTTTC,TRBV5-1,TRBJ2-6,19,.,.
CASSFTGTGNTIYF,TGCGCCAGCAGCTTTACAGGGACTGGAAACACCATATATTTT,TRBV5-1,TRBJ1-3,14,few,.
CASSIVGPEGIGGYTF,TGTGCCAGTAGTATAGTGGGACCAGAAGGCATCGGAGGCTACACCTTC,TRBV19,TRBJ1-2,16,once,.
CASSLQMGTEAFF,TGTGCCAGCAGCCTTCAAATGGGGACTGAAGCTTTCTTT,TRBV11-2,TRBJ1-1,13,.,.
CASSLVDRAFNEQFF,TGTGCCAGCAGCTTGGTGGACAGGGCCTTTAATGAGCAGTTCTTC,TRBV5-6,TRBJ2-1,15,.,TRBD1
CASSQFIAGGGGEQFF,TGCGCCAGCAGCCAATTTATAGCGGGAGGAGGAGGTGAGCAGTTCTTC,TRBV4-3,TRBJ2-1,16,.,TRBD2
CASSRGLAGVSYNEQFF,TGTGCCAGCAGCCGCGGACTAGCGGGAGTAAGCTACAATGAGCAGTTCTTC,TRBV5-4,TRBJ2-1,17,few,TRBD2
CATSRDGLGANVLTF,TGTGCCACCAGCAGAGATGGCCTCGGGGCCAACGTCCTGACTTTC,TRBV15,TRBJ2-6,15,.,.
CASSPTVGGGGYTF,TGTGCCAGCAGCCCGACGGTAGGGGGAGGCGGCTACACCTTC,TRBV7-6,TRBJ1-2,14,.,.
CASSSWSEQYF,TGTGCCAGCAGCTCCTGGAGCGAGCAGTACTTC,TRBV7-2,TRBJ2-7,11,.,.
CASSLGGNRDLEYF,TGCGCCAGCAGCTTGGGGGGAAACAGGGACTTGGAGTACTTC,TRBV5-1,TRBJ2-7,14,.,.
CASSLGWIDYEQYF,TGCGCCAGCAGCCTGGGTTGGATAGACTACGAGCAGTACTTC,TRBV5-1,TRBJ2-7,14,.,.